The present entry profiles one T cell receptor (beta chain) with its context. Its antigen remains unidentified. At the DNA level, this CDR3 is encoded by other sequences in the same sample as well. The data were obtained in a study of cytomegalovirus exposure and HLA in healthy donors. Study-wide background: As released early, the data held 85 million to 95 million unique TCRs from HLA-typed donors. Findings of the study overall: DRB1 showed the most TCR associations and HLA-C the fewest in a later analysis, as rates varied by HLA locus. A later analysis linked a missense DCLRE1C variant to TCR beta V- and J-gene trimming.

At sampling all donors were nominally healthy, likely with unrecorded immune exposures. Primers: 60 Vbeta forward and 13 Jbeta reverse. The table came from immunoSEQ multiplex PCR; TCRdb's copy has only in-frame clones and leaves some out. The sample has roughly 200,000 clones; roughly three quarters are singletons. This CDR3 spans 14 amino acids. V was cut by 0 bases and J by 4 bases, with 9 bases left in between. CDR1 MNHEY and CDR2 SVGAGI come from the germline V gene. The TCR was taken from a male donor in good health and CMV-seronegative. The gene calls are TRBV6-5 and TRBJ1-2, with D uncertain. Sequencing input: PBMCs. CDR3 nucleotide sequence: TGTGCCAGCAGTTACTCGAAGGGAGTCTATGGCTACACCTTC. It specifies CASSYSKGVYGYTF.